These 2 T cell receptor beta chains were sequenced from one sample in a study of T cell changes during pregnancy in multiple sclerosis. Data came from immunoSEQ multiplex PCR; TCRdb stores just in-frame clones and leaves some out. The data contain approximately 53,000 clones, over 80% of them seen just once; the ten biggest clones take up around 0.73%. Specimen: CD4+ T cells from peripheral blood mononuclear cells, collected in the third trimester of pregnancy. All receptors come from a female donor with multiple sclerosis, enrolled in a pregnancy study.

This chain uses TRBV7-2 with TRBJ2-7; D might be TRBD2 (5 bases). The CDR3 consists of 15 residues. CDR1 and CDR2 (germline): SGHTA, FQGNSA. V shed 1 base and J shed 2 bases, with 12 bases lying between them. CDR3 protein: CASSLEQIGTYEQYF. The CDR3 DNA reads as TGTGCCAGCAGCTTAGAACAGATCGGGACCTACGAGCAGTACTTC.

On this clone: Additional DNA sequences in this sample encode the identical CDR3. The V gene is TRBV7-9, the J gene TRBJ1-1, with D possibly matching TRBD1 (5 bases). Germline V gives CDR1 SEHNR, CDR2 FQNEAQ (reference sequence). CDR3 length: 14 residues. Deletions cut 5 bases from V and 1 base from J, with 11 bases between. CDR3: CASSRGGGNTEAFF. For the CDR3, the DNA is TGTGCCAGCAGCCGGGGGGGAGGGAACACTGAAGCTTTCTTT.